Listed here are 12 T cell receptor beta chains from one sample, sequenced in a study of blood T cell repertoires in COVID-19. The method was immunoSEQ multiplex PCR; TCRdb's version includes in-frame clones alone and lacks a portion of them. This repertoire shows nearly 350,000 clones, 90% to 95% found once; its top ten account for approximately 3.5%. The sample was peripheral blood. The receptors here all came from a woman aged 18-29 years who had recovered from COVID-19.

The chain recombines TRBV9 with TRBJ2-7, with 9 bases identical to TRBD1. The CDR3 has 15 amino acids. Germline-derived CDR1 and CDR2 are SGDLS and YYNGEE. J gave up 7 bases and V 0 bases, and 8 bases lay outside the gene matches. Here the CDR3 reads CASSVAPGTGTEQYV. The CDR3 coding sequence is TGTGCCAGCAGCGTAGCCCCCGGGACAGGGACGGAGCAGTACGTC.

The DNA for the CDR3 is TGTGCCAGCAGCTGGGACAGGGGTAGCAATCAGCCCCAGCATTTT. Encoded protein: CASSWDRGSNQPQHF. The chain carries TRBV6-2 or TRBV6-3 and TRBJ1-5; 10 bases fit TRBD1. Germline V gene lookup returns CDR1 MNHEY and CDR2 SVGEGT. V lost 6 bases to trimming and J lost 0 bases; unmatched junction nucleotides: 2. The CDR3 extends over 15 amino acids.

The chain uses TRBV13 and TRBJ2-4; 10 nucleotides match TRBD1. CDR3 length equals 14 residues. The J segment lost 6 bases and the V segment lost 9 bases, leaving 8 bases of the junction unmatched. Germline CDR1 is PRHDT and CDR2 is FYEKMQ (reference sequence). CDR3 sequence reads: CASRPRTGGNIQYF. CDR3 bases: TGTGCCAGTCGACCTAGGACAGGGGGAAACATTCAGTACTTC.

This chain links TRBV23-1 with TRBJ2-7; TRBD2 might be the D (6 bases). TRBV23-1 is noted as an ORF with a role that remains uncertain. The V end was cut by 0 bases, the J end by 3 bases, with 15 bases between. The CDR3 length is 16 residues. The DNA for the CDR3 is TGCGCCAGCAGTCAATCGGGGAGACTAGGAGTCTACGAGCAGTACGTC. Translated, it gives CASSQSGRLGVYEQYV.

In regard to this clone: The sample contains more than one DNA sequence encoding this CDR3. The chain links TRBV27 to TRBJ1-1; D gene uncertain. Trimming took off 5 bases at V and 5 bases at J, with 12 bases between the two ends. Germline lookup yields CDR1 MNHEY and CDR2 SMNVEV (reference sequence). This CDR3 has 13 residues. This CDR3 is CASSLRGGTEAFF. The CDR3, as DNA: TGTGCCAGCAGTCTCCGGGGAGGGACTGAAGCTTTCTTT.

The chain is built from TRBV11-3 and TRBJ2-3, with a tentative D call TRBD2 (6 bases). In germline, CDR1 is SGHNT, CDR2 YENEEA. The CDR3 length is 14 residues. Trimming removed 3 bases from V and 6 bases from J, with 13 bases in between. The CDR3 spells CASSFSGASDTQYF. For the CDR3, the DNA is TGTGCCAGCAGCTTTAGCGGAGCATCTGATACGCAGTATTTT.

The chain links TRBV7-2 to TRBJ2-1, with D tentatively TRBD2 (6 bases). Germline V gene sequence: CDR1 SGHTA, CDR2 FQGNSA. Trimming removed 3 bases from V and 8 bases from J, with 11 bases in between. CDR3 length: 13 amino acids. CDR3 in amino acids: CASSLWGVDEQFF. The CDR3, as DNA: TGTGCCAGCAGCTTGTGGGGGGTCGATGAGCAGTTCTTC.

The J gene is TRBJ2-5, the V gene TRBV27; D possibly corresponds to TRBD2 (5 bases). Germline V gene sequence: CDR1 MNHEY, CDR2 SMNVEV (reference sequence). This CDR3 region has 17 residues. V lost 6 bases, J lost 7 bases, and 27 bases lay in between. The CDR3 loop reads CASSPDFRNSWVGTQYF. The CDR3 DNA is TGTGCCAGCAGCCCGGACTTCCGGAATTCCTGGGTTGGGACCCAGTACTTC.

V is TRBV3-1 (or the pseudogene TRBV3-2) and J is TRBJ2-3, with TRBD2 matching 9 bases. Germline trimming cut 4 bases from V and 2 bases from J; bases unmatched to any gene: 10. Germline CDR1 reads LGHDT; CDR2 reads YNNKEL (reference sequence). The CDR3 loop spans 17 amino acids. In DNA form, the CDR3 reads TGTGCCAGCAGCCTTAGGTCTAGCGGGGCCTACACAGATACGCAGTATTTT. This encodes CASSLRSSGAYTDTQYF.

V gene TRBV6-5 combines with J gene TRBJ2-1; 15 bases fit TRBD2. The CDR3 has 15 amino acids. The junction had 4 bases not matched to a gene; V was cut back by 6 bases and J by 7 bases. Germline assignment: CDR1 MNHEY and CDR2 SVGAGI. CDR3 sequence reads: CASRPGLAGGNEQFF. For the CDR3, the DNA is TGTGCCAGCAGACCCGGACTAGCGGGAGGGAATGAGCAGTTCTTC.

Details on this clone: Mismatch with germline at one junction end may stem from a read error. V and J are TRBV7-6 and TRBJ2-1; perhaps TRBD2 as D (6 bases). This CDR3 is 15 amino acids long. Germline V lookup: CDR1 SGHVS, CDR2 FNYEAQ. CDR3 nucleotide sequence: TGTGCCAGCAGCGTAGCGGAGAGCTCCTACAATGAGCAGTTCTTC. As protein: CASSVAESSYNEQFF.

For the CDR3, the DNA is TGTGCCAGTAGCCAGAGCTCCTACGAGCAGTACGTC. Its protein product is CASSQSSYEQYV. V and J are TRBV2 and TRBJ2-7; D is unresolved. Looked up from germline, CDR1 is SNHLY and CDR2 is FYNNEI. This CDR3 has 12 amino acids. V was shortened by 9 bases and J by 0 bases, with 9 bases between the two germline ends.